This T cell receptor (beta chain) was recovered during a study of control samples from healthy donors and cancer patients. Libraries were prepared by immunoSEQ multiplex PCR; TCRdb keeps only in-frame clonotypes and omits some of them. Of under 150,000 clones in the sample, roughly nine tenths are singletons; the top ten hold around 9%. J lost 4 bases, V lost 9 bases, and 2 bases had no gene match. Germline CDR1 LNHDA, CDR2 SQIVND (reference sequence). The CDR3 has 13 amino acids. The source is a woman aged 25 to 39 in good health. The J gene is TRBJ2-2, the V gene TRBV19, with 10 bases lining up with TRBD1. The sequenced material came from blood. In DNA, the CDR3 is TGTGCCAGCCGGGACAGGGGCACCGGGGAGCTGTTTTTT. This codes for CASRDRGTGELFF.